The clone carrying this T cell receptor beta chain appeared once. Its antigen is undetermined. This CDR3 is 11 amino acids long. The germline gives CDR1 SNHLY, CDR2 FYNNEI. V lost 7 bases, J lost 3 bases, and 4 bases lay in between. The Oncomine TCR Beta short-read assay was applied to DNA of cultured CD4+ T cells. TCRdb ran MiXCR on the PCR reads and lists one entry per CDR3 protein. The sample has 14,000 to 15,000 distinct CDR3 sequences, 50% seen once. Treatment given: approximately nine-day PBMC culture with coronavirus spike peptide pools or control peptides (ViraFEST assay). ViraFEST stimulated the growth of antigen-specific T cells using peptide pools and subsequently profiled their TCRs by sequencing. This entry belongs to a study of vaccination and CD4 T cells after COVID-19. Overall study results and limits: This study had few convalescent patients and no early post-infection samples. Going from approximately 21 to 40, median SARS-CoV-2-reactive clonotypes did not rise significantly.

The specimen comprised cultured CD4+ T cells from blood, sampled after SARS-CoV-2 vaccination. The gene calls are TRBV2 and TRBJ2-1; no definite D call. The TCR comes from a human donor with COVID-19. CDR3 sequence reads: CASNDYNEQFF. The CDR3 DNA reads TGTGCCAGCAATGACTACAATGAGCAGTTCTTC.